A single T cell receptor (beta chain) is shown here with its context. Antigen specificity is unknown. The V gene's germline CDR1 is ENHRY and CDR2 SYGVKD. V was shortened by 6 bases and J by 3 bases, with 11 bases between the two germline ends. The length of the CDR3 is 13 residues. This entry is derived from a study of cytomegalovirus exposure and HLA in healthy donors. Overall study results and limits: Indistinguishable V segments such as TRBV6-2 and TRBV6-3 were excluded. While the bulk of TCR sequences proved rare, some public TCRs turned up in many donors. Among donors in an Asian-associated ancestry cluster, a later analysis reportedly found fewer N-insertions than the approximately 700-donor mean.

The PCR had 60 Vbeta and 13 Jbeta primers. Sequenced by immunoSEQ multiplex PCR; TCRdb stores in-frame clones only, minus some. The table lists some 70,000 clones, roughly 65% of them singletons. This sequence was found in a male donor in good health and CMV-seropositive. The gene calls are TRBV10-3 and TRBJ1-1; D remains ambiguous. The source material was PBMCs. The CDR3 reads CAIRKPADTEAFF. CDR3 nucleotides: TGTGCCATCAGGAAACCAGCGGACACTGAAGCTTTCTTT.